This TCR beta chain emerged from a study of shared clonotypes between healthy human individuals. Whole-study context: A donor's plate count was three for CD4 naive and three for CD4 memory; CD8 naive had two and CD8 memory one.

A remark on this clone: This same CDR3 is encoded by further DNA sequences in the sample.

The germline CDR1 and CDR2 sequences are SGHRS and YFSETQ. V was pared by 3 bases and J by 3 bases, with 5 bases of the junction left unmatched. This CDR3 is 15 amino acids long. Profiled with immunoSEQ multiplex PCR; TCRdb holds only in-frame clones, not every one. The sample yields about a million clones, approximately 77% seen once. This sequence joins TRBV5-1 and TRBJ2-5, with 10 positions matching TRBD1. The sequence was obtained from a young man in good health. Some clones in this sample may be carry-over from other donors' samples. Sequencing was done on a sample of memory CD4+ T cells from PBMCs. This sample's subset: CD45RA-negative fraction. The CDR3 region is CASSSSGTGEETQYF. Here the CDR3 DNA reads TGCGCCAGCAGCTCCTCCGGGACAGGGGAAGAGACCCAGTACTTC.